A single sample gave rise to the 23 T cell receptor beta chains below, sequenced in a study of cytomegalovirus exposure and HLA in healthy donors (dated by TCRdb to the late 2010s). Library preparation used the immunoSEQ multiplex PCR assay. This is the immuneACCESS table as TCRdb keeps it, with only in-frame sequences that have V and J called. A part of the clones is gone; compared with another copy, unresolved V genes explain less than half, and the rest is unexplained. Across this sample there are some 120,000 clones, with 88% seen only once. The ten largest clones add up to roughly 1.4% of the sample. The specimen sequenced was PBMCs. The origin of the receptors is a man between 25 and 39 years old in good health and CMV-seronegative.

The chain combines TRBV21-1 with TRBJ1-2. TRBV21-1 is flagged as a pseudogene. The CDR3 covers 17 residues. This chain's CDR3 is CASSKSLRCSWSYGYTF. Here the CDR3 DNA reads TGTGCCAGCAGCAAGTCTCTGAGGTGTTCGTGGTCCTATGGCTACACCTTC.

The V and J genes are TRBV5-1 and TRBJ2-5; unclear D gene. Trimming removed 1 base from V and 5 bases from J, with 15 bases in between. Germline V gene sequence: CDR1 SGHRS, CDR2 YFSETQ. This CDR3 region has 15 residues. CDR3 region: CASSLWFRDGETQYF. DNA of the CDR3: TGCGCCAGCAGCTTGTGGTTCCGCGACGGGGAGACCCAGTACTTC.

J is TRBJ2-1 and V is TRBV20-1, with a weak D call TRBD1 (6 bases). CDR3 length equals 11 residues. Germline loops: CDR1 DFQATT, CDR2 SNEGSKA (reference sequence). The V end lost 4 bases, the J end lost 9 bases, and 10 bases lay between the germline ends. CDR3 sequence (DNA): TGCAGTGCTAACCAGGGGATTGAGCAGTTCTTC. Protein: CSANQGIEQFF.

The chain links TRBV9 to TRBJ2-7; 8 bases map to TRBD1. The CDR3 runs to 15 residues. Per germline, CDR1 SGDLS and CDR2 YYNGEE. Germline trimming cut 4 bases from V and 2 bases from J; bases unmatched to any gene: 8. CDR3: CASSPQPGQAYEQYF. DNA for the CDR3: TGTGCCAGCAGCCCCCAGCCGGGACAGGCCTACGAGCAGTACTTC.

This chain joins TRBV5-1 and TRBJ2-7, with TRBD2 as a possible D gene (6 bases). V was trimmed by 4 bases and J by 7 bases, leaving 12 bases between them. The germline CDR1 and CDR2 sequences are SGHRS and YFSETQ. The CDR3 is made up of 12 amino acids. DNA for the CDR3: TGCGCCAGCAGCCCGGGACTGTGGGAGCAGTACTTC. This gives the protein CASSPGLWEQYF.

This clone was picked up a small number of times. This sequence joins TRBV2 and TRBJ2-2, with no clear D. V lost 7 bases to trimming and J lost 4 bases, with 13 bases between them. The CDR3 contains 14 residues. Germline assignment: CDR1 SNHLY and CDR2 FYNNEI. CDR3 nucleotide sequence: TGTGCCAGCACGGTAGTCAAGAGCACCGGGGAGCTGTTTTTT. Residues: CASTVVKSTGELFF.

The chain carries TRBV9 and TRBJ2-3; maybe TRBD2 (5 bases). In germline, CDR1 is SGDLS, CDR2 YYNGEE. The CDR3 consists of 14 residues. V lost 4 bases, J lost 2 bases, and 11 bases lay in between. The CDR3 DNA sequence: TGTGCCAGCAGCTCCGGGGATTTCACAGATACGCAGTATTTT. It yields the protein CASSSGDFTDTQYF.

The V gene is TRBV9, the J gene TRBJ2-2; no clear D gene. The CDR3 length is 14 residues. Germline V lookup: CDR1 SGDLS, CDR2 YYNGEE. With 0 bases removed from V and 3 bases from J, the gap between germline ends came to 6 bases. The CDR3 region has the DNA TGTGCCAGCAGCGTAGCTAGTTACACCGGGGAGCTGTTTTTT. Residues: CASSVASYTGELFF.

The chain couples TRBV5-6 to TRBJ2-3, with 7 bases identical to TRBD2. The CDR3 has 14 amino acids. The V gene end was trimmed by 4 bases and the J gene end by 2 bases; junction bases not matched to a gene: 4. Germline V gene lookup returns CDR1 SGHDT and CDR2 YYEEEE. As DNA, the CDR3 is TGTGCCAGCAGCCAAGCGGGGACCACAGATACGCAGTATTTT. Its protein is CASSQAGTTDTQYF.

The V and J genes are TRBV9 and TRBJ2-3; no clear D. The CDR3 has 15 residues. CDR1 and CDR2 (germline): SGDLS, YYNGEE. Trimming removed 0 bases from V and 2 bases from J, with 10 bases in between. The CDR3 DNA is TGTGCCAGCAGCGTAGACGGCGGATACACAGATACGCAGTATTTT. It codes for CASSVDGGYTDTQYF.

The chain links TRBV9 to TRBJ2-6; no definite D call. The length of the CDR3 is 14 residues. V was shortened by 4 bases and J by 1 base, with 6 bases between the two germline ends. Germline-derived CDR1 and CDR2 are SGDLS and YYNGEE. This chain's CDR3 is CASSFGSGANVLTF. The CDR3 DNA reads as TGTGCCAGCAGCTTCGGTTCTGGGGCCAACGTCCTGACTTTC.

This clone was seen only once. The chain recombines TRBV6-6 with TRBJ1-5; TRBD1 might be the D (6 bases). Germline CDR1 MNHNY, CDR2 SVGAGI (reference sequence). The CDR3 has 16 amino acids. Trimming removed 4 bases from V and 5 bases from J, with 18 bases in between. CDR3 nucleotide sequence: TGTGCCAGCAGTTCTCTAGCCGGGGGGGGCCATCAGCCCCAGCATTTT. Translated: CASSSLAGGGHQPQHF.

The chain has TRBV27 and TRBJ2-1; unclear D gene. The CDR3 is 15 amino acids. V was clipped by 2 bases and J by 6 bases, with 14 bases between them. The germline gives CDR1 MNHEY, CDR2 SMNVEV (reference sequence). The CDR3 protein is CASSLSSYTPNEQFF. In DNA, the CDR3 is TGTGCCAGCAGTTTAAGTAGTTATACCCCCAATGAGCAGTTCTTC.

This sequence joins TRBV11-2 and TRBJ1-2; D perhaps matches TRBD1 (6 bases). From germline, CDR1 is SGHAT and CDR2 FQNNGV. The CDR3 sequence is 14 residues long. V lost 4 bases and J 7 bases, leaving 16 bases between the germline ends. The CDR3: CASSSPGVLRGYTF. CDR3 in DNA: TGTGCCAGCAGCTCTCCAGGGGTCCTTCGTGGCTACACCTTC.

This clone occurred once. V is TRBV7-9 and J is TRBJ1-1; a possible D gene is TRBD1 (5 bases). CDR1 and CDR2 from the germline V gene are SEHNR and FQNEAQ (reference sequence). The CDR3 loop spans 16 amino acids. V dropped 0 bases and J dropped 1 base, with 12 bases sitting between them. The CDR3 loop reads CASSLASTGANTEAFF. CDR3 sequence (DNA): TGTGCCAGCAGCTTAGCTTCCACAGGTGCGAACACTGAAGCTTTCTTT.

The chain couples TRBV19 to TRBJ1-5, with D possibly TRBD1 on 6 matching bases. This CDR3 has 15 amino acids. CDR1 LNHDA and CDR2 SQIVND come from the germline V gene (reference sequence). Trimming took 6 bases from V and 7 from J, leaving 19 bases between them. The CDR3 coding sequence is TGTGCCAGTAGCCTGGGGGCAGGGGAAGGCCAGCCCCAGCATTTT. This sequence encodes CASSLGAGEGQPQHF.

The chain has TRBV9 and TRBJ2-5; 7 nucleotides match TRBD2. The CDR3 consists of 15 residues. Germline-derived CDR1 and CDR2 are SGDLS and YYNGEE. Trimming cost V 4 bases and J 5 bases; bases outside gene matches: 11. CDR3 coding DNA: TGTGCCAGCAGCCCCCAGCGCGACGGGAGGGAGACCCAGTACTTC. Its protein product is CASSPQRDGRETQYF.

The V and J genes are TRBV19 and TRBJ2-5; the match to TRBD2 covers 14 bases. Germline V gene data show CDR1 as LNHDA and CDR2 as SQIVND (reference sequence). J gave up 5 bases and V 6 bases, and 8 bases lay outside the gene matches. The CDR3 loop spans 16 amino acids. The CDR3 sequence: CASSSGLAGGWETQYF. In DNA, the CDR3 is TGTGCCAGTAGCAGTGGACTAGCGGGAGGTTGGGAGACCCAGTACTTC.

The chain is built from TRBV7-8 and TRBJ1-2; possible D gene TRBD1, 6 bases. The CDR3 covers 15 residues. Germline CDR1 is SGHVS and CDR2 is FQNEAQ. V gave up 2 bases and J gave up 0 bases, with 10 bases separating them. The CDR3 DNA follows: TGTGCCAGCAGCTTACGGGCAGGGGCTAACTATGGCTACACCTTC. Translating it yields CASSLRAGANYGYTF.

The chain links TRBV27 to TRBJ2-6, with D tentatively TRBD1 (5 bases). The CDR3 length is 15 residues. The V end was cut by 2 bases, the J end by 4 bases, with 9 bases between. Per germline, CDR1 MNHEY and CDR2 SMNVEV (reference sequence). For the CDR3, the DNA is TGTGCCAGCAGTTTACAGGGTTACGGGGCCAACGTCCTGACTTTC. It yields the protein CASSLQGYGANVLTF.

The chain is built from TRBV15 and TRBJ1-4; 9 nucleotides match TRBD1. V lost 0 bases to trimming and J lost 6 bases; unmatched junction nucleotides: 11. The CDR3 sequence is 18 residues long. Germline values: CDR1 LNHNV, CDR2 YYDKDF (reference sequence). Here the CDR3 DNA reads TGTGCCACCAGCAGAGATCCGGGCCGGGACAGGGTTTATGAAAAACTGTTTTTT. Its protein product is CATSRDPGRDRVYEKLFF. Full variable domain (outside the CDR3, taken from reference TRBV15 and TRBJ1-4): DAMVIQNPRYQVTQFGKPVTLSCSQTLNHNVMYWYQQKSSQAPKLLFHYYDKDFNNEADTPDNFQSRRPNTSFCFLDIRSPGLGDTAMYLCATSRDPGRDRVYEKLFFGSGTQLSVL.

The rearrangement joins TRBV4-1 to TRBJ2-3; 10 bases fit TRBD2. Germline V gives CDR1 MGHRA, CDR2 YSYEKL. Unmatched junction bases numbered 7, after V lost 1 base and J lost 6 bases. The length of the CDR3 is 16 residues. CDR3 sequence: CASSQVPSGRGDTQYF. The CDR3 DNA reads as TGCGCCAGCAGCCAAGTACCTAGCGGGAGAGGGGATACGCAGTATTTT.

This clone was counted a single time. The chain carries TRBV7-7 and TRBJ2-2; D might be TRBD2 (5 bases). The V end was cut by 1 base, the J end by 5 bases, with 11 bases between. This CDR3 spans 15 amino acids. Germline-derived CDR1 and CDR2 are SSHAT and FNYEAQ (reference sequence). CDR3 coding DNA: TGTGCCAGCAGCTTAGATGGCGGAGGAACCGGGGAGCTGTTTTTT. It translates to CASSLDGGGTGELFF.